These 20 T cell receptor beta chains were all obtained from the same sample, sequenced in a study of lymphopenia after photon versus proton radiotherapy. Sequencing used immunoSEQ multiplex PCR; TCRdb keeps in-frame clones, though not all of them. Here the sample spans 20,000 to 25,000 clones, about four fifths being singletons. Sequencing used peripheral blood, obtained from a patient treated with photon-based radiotherapy. These receptors all come from a man aged 40-49 years with gastric cancer.

V usage is TRBV11-2 and J usage is TRBJ1-1, with D possibly matching TRBD1 (5 bases). The germline V gene has CDR1 SGHAT and CDR2 FQNNGV. The V end was cut by 7 bases, the J end by 7 bases, with 16 bases between. There are 13 residues in the CDR3. CDR3 DNA sequence: TGTGCCAGCACCCGCCCGCAGGGCGGTGAAGCTTTCTTT. As protein: CASTRPQGGEAFF. The variable domain in full, with the rest retrieved from reference TRBV11-2 and TRBJ1-1, is EAGVAQSPRYKIIEKRQSVAFWCNPISGHATLYWYQQILGQGPKLLIQFQNNGVVDDSQLPKDRFSAERLKGVDSTLKIQPAKLEDSAVYLCASTRPQGGEAFFGQGTRLTVV.

This clone was recorded once. The chain uses TRBV7-9 and TRBJ2-7; D may match TRBD1 or TRBD2 (6 bases each). The CDR3 loop spans 15 amino acids. Germline CDR1 reads SEHNR; CDR2 reads FQNEAQ (reference sequence). With 3 bases removed from V and 0 bases from J, the gap between germline ends came to 12 bases. CDR3 protein: CASSFLRGGSYEQYF. The CDR3 region has the DNA TGTGCCAGCAGCTTTCTCAGGGGAGGCTCCTACGAGCAGTACTTC.

This chain uses TRBV5-4 with TRBJ2-1; D is possibly TRBD1 (6 bases). CDR1 is SGHNT and CDR2 is YYREEE in the germline V gene (reference sequence). This CDR3 region has 12 residues. Trimming left V 4 bases short and J 5 bases short, with 7 bases between. The CDR3 is CASSRTDNEQFF. The CDR3 bases are TGTGCCAGCAGCCGGACAGACAATGAGCAGTTCTTC.

The V gene is TRBV5-1, the J gene TRBJ1-2, with D uncertain. Germline lookup yields CDR1 SGHRS and CDR2 YFSETQ. V was pared by 0 bases and J by 6 bases, with 9 bases between. The CDR3 runs to 13 residues. For the CDR3, the DNA is TGCGCCAGCAGCTTGGAAAGGGAGGATGGCTACACCTTC. As protein: CASSLEREDGYTF.

The rearrangement joins TRBV18 to TRBJ2-3; D gene ambiguous. The V gene's germline CDR1 is KGHSH and CDR2 LQKENI. CDR3 size: 14 residues. V was clipped by 6 bases and J by 4 bases, with 14 bases between them. CDR3 nucleotide sequence: TGTGCCAGCTCGGACGGACGGACGGCAGATACGCAGTATTTT. This codes for CASSDGRTADTQYF.

The chain couples TRBV5-1 to TRBJ1-2; D is perhaps TRBD1 (6 bases). The CDR3 totals 13 residues. Per the germline V gene, CDR1 is SGHRS and CDR2 is YFSETQ. Trimming took 7 bases from V and 8 from J, leaving 18 bases between them. CDR3 loop: CASRLTGIEGYTF. Written as DNA, the CDR3 is TGCGCCAGCCGATTAACAGGGATCGAGGGCTACACCTTC.

Judged by abundance, this clone is large. The rearrangement joins TRBV2 to TRBJ1-1, with D perhaps matching TRBD1 (5 bases). Germline CDR1 is SNHLY and CDR2 is FYNNEI. V was trimmed by 6 bases and J by 7 bases, leaving 12 bases between them. CDR3 length: 12 amino acids. This CDR3 is CASSPGGDEAFF. The DNA for the CDR3 is TGTGCCAGCAGCCCGGGGGGGGATGAAGCTTTCTTT.

The chain carries TRBV7-9 and TRBJ1-2, with TRBD1 matching over 8 bases. The V segment lost 7 bases and the J segment 6 bases; nucleotides outside the gene matches: 7. The CDR3 consists of 13 residues. Germline loops: CDR1 SEHNR, CDR2 FQNEAQ (reference sequence). Here the CDR3 reads CASTGQGGNGYTF. The DNA of the CDR3 is TGTGCCAGCACCGGACAGGGAGGCAATGGCTACACCTTC.

The V gene is TRBV4-3, the J gene TRBJ2-3, with 10 bases identical to TRBD1. The V gene end was trimmed by 0 bases and the J gene end by 5 bases; junction bases not matched to a gene: 8. Germline assignment: CDR1 LGHNA and CDR2 YSLEER. This CDR3 has 17 residues. CDR3 sequence (DNA): TGCGCCAGCAGCCAAGAAACCGACAGGGGGCAGAGAGATACGCAGTATTTT. Translated: CASSQETDRGQRDTQYF.

The V and J genes are TRBV7-3 and TRBJ2-1, with 8 bases lining up with TRBD1. V lost 2 bases to trimming and J lost 6 bases; unmatched junction nucleotides: 0. In germline, CDR1 is SGHTA, CDR2 FQGTGA. The CDR3 is 13 amino acids. This CDR3 reads CASSLGTGNEQFF. The CDR3 nucleotides are TGTGCCAGCAGCTTAGGGACAGGCAATGAGCAGTTCTTC.

The chain recombines TRBV30 with TRBJ2-1; D uncertain. Trimming removed 2 bases at V and 8 bases at J, with 7 bases between. CDR1 and CDR2 (germline): GTSNPN, SVGIG (reference sequence). There are 11 residues in the CDR3. The CDR3 here is CAWSPKHEQFF. CDR3 nucleotide sequence: TGTGCCTGGAGTCCAAAGCATGAGCAGTTCTTC.

This chain joins TRBV5-1 and TRBJ1-5; D is possibly TRBD1 (6 bases). The CDR3 covers 15 residues. V lost 1 base and J 6 bases, leaving 14 bases between the germline ends. In germline, CDR1 is SGHRS, CDR2 YFSETQ. The CDR3 nucleotides are TGCGCCAGCAGCTTGAGCGCAGGGGATGGTCAGCCCCAGCATTTT. Amino acids: CASSLSAGDGQPQHF.

This clone was detected only a few times. The J gene is TRBJ1-1, the V gene TRBV4-1; TRBD1 agrees at 8 bases. The CDR3 contains 13 residues. V lost 1 base and J lost 8; bases outside the gene matches: 3. Germline V CDR1 and CDR2: MGHRA, YSYEKL. As DNA, the CDR3 is TGCGCCAGCAGCCAAGGGACAGGGCCCGAAGCTTTCTTT. This codes for CASSQGTGPEAFF.

This rearrangement joins TRBV4-3 to TRBJ2-7; no clear D gene. Trimming removed 4 bases from V and 4 bases from J, with 20 bases in between. Germline loops: CDR1 LGHNA, CDR2 YSLEER. CDR3 size: 16 residues. CDR3: CASSPRSDLGTYEQYF. In DNA form, the CDR3 reads TGCGCCAGCAGCCCCCGTTCCGACCTAGGAACGTACGAGCAGTACTTC.

The CDR3 DNA sequence: TGTGCCAGCAGCTCGGGACAGTTTCTAGCCAAAAACATTCAGTACTTC. This encodes CASSSGQFLAKNIQYF. V is TRBV7-2 and J is TRBJ2-4, with TRBD1 matching over 7 bases. This CDR3 is 16 amino acids long. The junction had 6 bases not matched to a gene; V was cut back by 4 bases and J by 0 bases. CDR1 and CDR2 (germline): SGHTA, FQGNSA. The full variable domain, with the rest looked up from reference TRBV7-2 and TRBJ2-4, is GAGVSQSPSNKVTEKGKDVELRCDPISGHTALYWYRQSLGQGLEFLIYFQGNSAPDKSGLPSDRFSAERTGGSVSTLTIQRTQQEDSAVYLCASSSGQFLAKNIQYFGAGTRLSVL.

This sequence joins TRBV18 and TRBJ2-5; a possible D gene is TRBD1 (5 bases). Germline V gene data show CDR1 as KGHSH and CDR2 as LQKENI. The ends were cut back, 3 bases at V and 1 base at J, with 12 bases in the middle. The length of the CDR3 is 15 residues. The CDR3 DNA follows: TGTGCCAGCTCACCCTCGCAGGGCAGCCAAGAGACCCAGTACTTC. Translation: CASSPSQGSQETQYF.

The CDR3 bases are TGTGCCTGGGAGGGGCCGGGGAATACAGAGACCCAGTACTTC. It codes for CAWEGPGNTETQYF. The V gene is TRBV30, the J gene TRBJ2-5; D tentatively reads TRBD1 or TRBD2 (5 bases each). V was cut by 5 bases and J by 4 bases, with 17 bases left in between. The V gene's germline CDR1 is GTSNPN and CDR2 SVGIG (reference sequence). This CDR3 spans 14 amino acids. Full variable domain (missing parts from reference TRBV30 and TRBJ2-5): SQTIHQWPATLVQPVGSPLSLECTVEGTSNPNLYWYRQAAGRGLQLLFYSVGIGQISSEVPQNLSASRPQDRQFILSSKKLLLSDSGFYLCAWEGPGNTETQYFGPGTRLLVL.

The J gene is TRBJ1-4, the V gene TRBV29-1; the match to TRBD1 covers 9 bases. The V gene end was trimmed by 5 bases and the J gene end by 7 bases; junction bases not matched to a gene: 5. The CDR3 has 13 residues. Germline assignment: CDR1 SQVTM and CDR2 ANQGSEA. CDR3 DNA: TGCAGCGTTCACCCGGGACAGGGTGAAAAACTGTTTTTT. Encoded protein: CSVHPGQGEKLFF.

This chain uses TRBV7-6 with TRBJ1-6; D unresolved. Per the germline V gene, CDR1 is SGHVS and CDR2 is FNYEAQ. This CDR3 contains 14 residues. Trimming left V 0 bases short and J 1 base short, with 1 base between. CDR3 sequence (DNA): TGTGCCAGCAGCTTAGCGTCCTATAATTCACCCCTCCACTTT. This translates into CASSLASYNSPLHF.

The genes are TRBV30 and TRBJ1-4; no firm D call. Germline V gene data show CDR1 as GTSNPN and CDR2 as SVGIG (reference sequence). There are 16 residues in the CDR3. V was pared by 0 bases and J by 5 bases, with 16 bases between. CDR3 loop: CAWSVPPGEWNEKLFF. The CDR3 coding sequence is TGTGCCTGGAGTGTACCTCCCGGGGAGTGGAATGAAAAACTGTTTTTT. Using reference TRBV30 and TRBJ1-4 for the parts outside the CDR3, the full variable domain is SQTIHQWPATLVQPVGSPLSLECTVEGTSNPNLYWYRQAAGRGLQLLFYSVGIGQISSEVPQNLSASRPQDRQFILSSKKLLLSDSGFYLCAWSVPPGEWNEKLFFGSGTQLSVL.